The clone carrying this T cell receptor (beta chain) was observed a handful of times. Its antigen remains unknown. The CDR3 end falls 3 residues outside the read, so it is completed with the germline J gene. The CDR3 contains 15 residues. Germline V gene data show CDR1 as SGHKS and CDR2 as YYEKEE (reference sequence). CVID and control samples used equivalent genomic DNA input. Method: immunoSEQ multiplex PCR; TCRdb's copy keeps in-frame clones and lacks some. The data show about 52,000 clones, with none appearing a single time. The sample comes from a study of T cell clonality in common variable immunodeficiency. Points from the study as a whole: CVID subjects showed higher TCRbeta clonality than healthy controls.

The clonotype was recovered from a person aged 18 to 75 in good health. Sequencing was performed on peripheral blood mononuclear cells. V and J are TRBV5-5 and TRBJ2-2; TRBD1 matches 9 bases. Partial CDR3 DNA: TGTGCCAGCAGCGCCGGGACAGGGAGAAATGAAAAG. Translating it yields CASSAGTGRNEK. The CDR3 reads in full as CASSAGTGRNEKLFF.